This is a list of T cell receptor beta chains from one sample in a study of T cell responses to AZD1222 COVID-19 vaccine. Assay used: immunoSEQ multiplex PCR; TCRdb lists only in-frame clones, some missing. There are more than 90,000 clones in the sample; 80% to 90% occur only once, and about 7.4% lies in the top ten. Sequenced here: peripheral blood, sampled 28 days after the second AZD1222 dose. These receptors originate from an adult who received the AZD1222 COVID-19 vaccine. Both conserved end residues are part of each CDR3. A D gene is named only where the DNA matches it firmly. The listing skips clone size in some rows; elsewhere it reads once, few, many or a size class.

j_call | d_call | clone_size | v_call | cdr3_nt | cdr3_aa
TRBJ1-2 | - | - | TRBV7-9 | TGTGCCAGCAGCCCGAGCGGGGGGGGCTATGGCTACACCTTC | CASSPSGGGYGYTF
TRBJ2-7 | TRBD1 | - | TRBV2 | TGTGCCAGCGGCTCCGGGACAGGGATGAGCGAGCAGTACTTC | CASGSGTGMSEQYF
TRBJ2-2 | TRBD2 | - | TRBV7-6 | TGTGCCAGCAGCTTAGCCACTAGCGGGAGGACCGGGGAGCTGTTTTTT | CASSLATSGRTGELFF
TRBJ2-7 | TRBD1 | - | TRBV5-1 | TGCGCCAGCAGCTCCCGGGACAGTAGGACCTACGAGCAGTACTTC | CASSSRDSRTYEQYF
TRBJ2-2 | - | - | TRBV6-5 | TGTGCCAGCTACGCCAGGGCTGGCTTTACCGGGGAGCTGTTTTTT | CASYARAGFTGELFF
TRBJ2-7 | TRBD2 | - | TRBV19 | TGTGCCAGTAGGATAAGACGGGAGGACTCCTACGAGCAGTACTTC | CASRIRREDSYEQYF
TRBJ2-7 | - | - | TRBV6-5 | TGTGCCAGCAGTTACGGAAACTACGAGCAGTACTTC | CASSYGNYEQYF
TRBJ1-1 | - | - | TRBV27 | TGTGCCAGCAGTTTGAAAGCTTTTAGTGAAGCTTTCTTT | CASSLKAFSEAFF
TRBJ1-2 | - | - | TRBV5-1 | TGCGCCAGCAGCACCGGGACACTCACTAACTATGGCTACACCTTC | CASSTGTLTNYGYTF
TRBJ1-2 | - | - | TRBV19 | TGTGCCAGTAGTATATTGGCAAGCTATGGCTACACCTTC | CASSILASYGYTF
TRBJ2-7 | - | - | TRBV15 | TGTGCCACCAGCAGAGAGAAAGACTACGAGCAGTACTTC | CATSREKDYEQYF
TRBJ2-5 | - | once | TRBV28 | TGTGCCAGCAGTGTTACTAGCTCCCTCGGAGAGACCCAGTACTTC | CASSVTSSLGETQYF
TRBJ1-2 | TRBD1 | - | TRBV2 | TGTGCCAGCGGTAGGTGGCAGGGGGACGGCGGCTACACCTTC | CASGRWQGDGGYTF
TRBJ2-6 | - | - | TRBV5-8 | TGTGCCAGCATAAGGGGAACCTTCCCTGGGGCCAACGTCCTGACTTTC | CASIRGTFPGANVLTF
TRBJ2-7 | - | - | TRBV15 | TGTGCCACCAGCAGAGATCGGGGCTACGAGCAGTACTTC | CATSRDRGYEQYF
TRBJ1-1 | - | - | TRBV7-8 | TGTGCCAGCAGCTCGAAAACCTTAAACACTGAAGCTTTCTTT | CASSSKTLNTEAFF
TRBJ1-1 | - | - | TRBV11-2 | TGTGCCAGCAGCGACCAGTGGGGGGGGACCACTGAAGCTTTCTTT | CASSDQWGGTTEAFF
TRBJ2-2 | - | - | TRBV6-1 | TGTGCCAGCAGTGAAGCAGGAACAGTTCTCACCGGGGAGCTGTTTTTT | CASSEAGTVLTGELFF
TRBJ2-7 | - | - | TRBV5-1 | TGCGCCAGCAGCAACCACAGGAAATTCTCCTACGAGCAGTACTTC | CASSNHRKFSYEQYF
TRBJ2-5 | TRBD2 | - | TRBV15 | TGTGCCACCAGTCGGACTAGCGGGCTAGAGACCCAGTACTTC | CATSRTSGLETQYF
TRBJ1-3 | - | - | TRBV5-6 | TGTGCCAGCAGCTTGGGGCCCTTCTCTGGAAACACCATATATTTT | CASSLGPFSGNTIYF
TRBJ2-7 | - | - | TRBV19 | TGTGCCAGTAGTATGCCCGACAGAGCCTGGTACGAGCAGTACTTC | CASSMPDRAWYEQYF
TRBJ2-5 | - | - | TRBV19 | TGTGCCAGTAGTATATTCGGGGTGGGGGAGACCCAGTACTTC | CASSIFGVGETQYF
TRBJ2-3 | - | - | TRBV18 | TGTGCCAGCTCACCACCGTCTCCCGATACGCAGTATTTT | CASSPPSPDTQYF
TRBJ2-7 | TRBD2 | - | TRBV28 | TGTATCGTGCTAGCGGGCAGCTCCTACGAGCAGTACTTC | CIVLAGSSYEQYF
TRBJ2-3 | TRBD2 | - | TRBV9 | TGTGCCAGCAGCGTATCTAGCGGGAGTGGTTCGCAGTATTTT | CASSVSSGSGSQYF
TRBJ1-5 | - | - | TRBV6-2/TRBV6-3 | TGTGCCAGCAGTTTTACAGGGAATCAGCCCCAGCATTTT | CASSFTGNQPQHF
TRBJ1-1 | - | - | TRBV5-1 | TGCGCCAGCAGCTTCGACAGGAACACTGAAGCTTTCTTT | CASSFDRNTEAFF
TRBJ2-7 | - | - | TRBV4-1 | TGCGCCAGCAGCTTCCAACAGGGATACTCCTACGAGCAGTACTTC | CASSFQQGYSYEQYF
TRBJ2-7 | TRBD1 | - | TRBV5-1 | TGCGCCAGCAGCTTGGTGACAGGGAGTAGCTACGAGCAGTACTTC | CASSLVTGSSYEQYF
TRBJ1-2 | TRBD1 | - | TRBV19 | TGTGCCAGTAGTATAGTGGGGGACAGGTCGGATAAATTC | CASSIVGDRSDKF
TRBJ2-7 | - | - | TRBV7-6 | TGTGCCAGCAGCTTAATCGGGGTGGAATACGAGCAGTACTTC | CASSLIGVEYEQYF
TRBJ2-7 | - | - | TRBV5-1 | TGCGCCAGCAGCTTGGGGATGGGGGGTTTCTCCTACGAGCAGTACTTC | CASSLGMGGFSYEQYF
TRBJ2-7 | - | - | TRBV15 | TGTGCCACCAGCAGAGAGGACGAGGGGCCTAGCGAGCAGTACTTC | CATSREDEGPSEQYF
TRBJ1-5 | - | - | TRBV6-7 | TGTGCCAGCAGTTACTGGACCAGGGTGGGGATCCCAAATCAGCCCCAGCATTTT | CASSYWTRVGIPNQPQHF
TRBJ2-6 | - | - | TRBV4-1 | TGCGCCAGCAGCCAAGATCCAGTGGGGGCTGGGGCCAACGTCCTGACTTTC | CASSQDPVGAGANVLTF
TRBJ1-3 | TRBD1 | - | TRBV28 | TGTGCCACCAGCGACGCAGGGGGCTCTGGAAACACCATATATTTT | CATSDAGGSGNTIYF
TRBJ2-3 | TRBD1 | - | TRBV28 | TGTGCCAGCAGTTTAGGCTGGGGACAGTCAACAAATACGCAGTATTTT | CASSLGWGQSTNTQYF